This entry features one TCR beta chain sequence. The data originate from a study of patients and donors after allogeneic stem cell transplantation. Each CDR3 protein is one row after TCRdb ran MiXCR on the RT-PCR reads. Here the sample spans around 200,000 distinct CDR3 sequences, 38% being singletons. Per germline, CDR1 MNHEY and CDR2 SMNVEV (reference sequence). The V and J ends lost 5 bases and 3 bases, in that order; junction bases with no gene match: 5. There are 15 residues in the CDR3. Sequencing was done on a sample of blood, either unsorted or a sorted T cell fraction (not recorded which). The V call is TRBV27, the J call TRBJ2-5, with TRBD2 identical over 11 bases. This clonotype was obtained from a human donor who was either an allogeneic HSCT recipient or a stem cell or donor lymphocyte infusion donor (not recorded which). It is not recorded whose cells these are; they may come from a transplant donor. The CDR3 here is CASSPGTSGKETQYF. In DNA form, the CDR3 reads TGTGCCAGCAGTCCCGGGACTAGCGGCAAAGAGACCCAGTACTTC.